Below are 14 T cell receptor beta chains sequenced from a single sample in a study of PD-L1 blockade in urothelial cancer. Libraries were prepared by immunoSEQ multiplex PCR; TCRdb keeps only in-frame clonotypes and omits some of them. The data hold fewer than 90,000 clones, with approximately 90% observed a single time. The time point: peripheral blood 6 weeks after treatment start. Material: PBMCs, obtained around atezolizumab (anti-PD-L1) treatment. The source of these receptors is a woman aged 80 or over with urothelial cancer.

The rearrangement joins TRBV7-3 to TRBJ2-3; D is undetermined. Trimming removed 5 bases at V and 6 bases at J, with 12 bases between. Germline V gene data show CDR1 as SGHTA and CDR2 as FQGTGA. CDR3 length: 13 residues. CDR3 coding DNA: TGTGCCAGCAGCCCCGGGTCTCCGGATACGCAGTATTTT. Translating gives CASSPGSPDTQYF.

V usage is TRBV5-1 and J usage is TRBJ2-4, with D uncertain. Trimming shortened V by 0 bases and J by 3 bases, and 7 bases separated the two germline ends. Germline V gives CDR1 SGHRS, CDR2 YFSETQ. The CDR3 consists of 14 residues. The CDR3 here is CASSLDRNKNIQYF. The CDR3 DNA sequence: TGCGCCAGCAGCTTGGACAGAAACAAAAACATTCAGTACTTC.

This chain uses TRBV10-3 with TRBJ2-7, with 13 positions matching TRBD2. Germline V CDR1 and CDR2: ENHRY, SYGVKD. The CDR3 is made up of 13 amino acids. The trim removed 9 bases at V and 7 bases at J, leaving 6 bases unmatched. CDR3 coding DNA: TGTGCCATGGGACTAGCGGGGAGTACGGAGCAGTACTTC. It translates to CAMGLAGSTEQYF.

The rearrangement joins TRBV27 to TRBJ2-7, with D hard to call. Looked up from germline, CDR1 is MNHEY and CDR2 is SMNVEV (reference sequence). The CDR3 loop spans 16 amino acids. Trimming took off 2 bases at V and 2 bases at J, with 16 bases between the two ends. The CDR3 bases are TGTGCCAGCAGTTTAGACTGGTTCCGGAGAGCCTACGAGCAGTACTTC. It encodes CASSLDWFRRAYEQYF.

This clone is a singleton in its sample. The rearrangement links TRBV27 to TRBJ2-1; D is uncertain. V was cut by 5 bases and J by 7 bases, with 9 bases left in between. Germline CDR1 is MNHEY and CDR2 is SMNVEV (reference sequence). CDR3 size: 12 residues. The CDR3 DNA reads TGTGCCAGCAGTAAAGAGTGGAATGAGCAGTTCTTC. Translating it yields CASSKEWNEQFF.

The V call is TRBV11-1, the J call TRBJ2-1; 10 positions match TRBD2. CDR1 SGHAT and CDR2 FQDESV come from the germline V gene (reference sequence). The CDR3 totals 16 residues. V shed 5 bases, J shed 1 base, and the junction held 5 bases outside the gene matches. The CDR3 coding sequence is TGTGCCAGCAGCCCTCCTAGCGGGAGTTCCTACAATGAGCAGTTCTTC. Encoded protein: CASSPPSGSSYNEQFF.

This clone was detected once. Here the CDR3 reads CASSLDRTYEQYF. The CDR3 DNA follows: TGCGCCAGCAGCTTGGACAGAACCTACGAGCAGTACTTC. The J gene is TRBJ2-7, the V gene TRBV5-1, with D unclear. Trimming took off 0 bases at V and 2 bases at J, with 6 bases between the two ends. The length of the CDR3 is 13 residues. CDR1 is SGHRS and CDR2 is YFSETQ in the germline V gene.

The rearrangement uses TRBV5-1 and TRBJ2-7; D remains unclear. The CDR3 consists of 14 residues. Germline V gene lookup returns CDR1 SGHRS and CDR2 YFSETQ. Trimming left V 0 bases short and J 0 bases short, with 7 bases between. CDR3 DNA sequence: TGCGCCAGCAGCTTGGGTTGGAGCTCCTACGAGCAGTACTTC. The encoded protein is CASSLGWSSYEQYF.

This clone was seen once. The V and J genes are TRBV30 and TRBJ1-5, with TRBD1 identical over 10 bases. The germline V gene encodes CDR1 GTSNPN and CDR2 SVGIG (reference sequence). J gave up 4 bases and V 8 bases, and 8 bases lay outside the gene matches. This CDR3 is built from 14 residues. CDR3 in amino acids: CATGQGTVNQPQHF. In DNA form, the CDR3 reads TGTGCCACGGGACAGGGGACGGTTAATCAGCCCCAGCATTTT.

The chain combines TRBV5-1 with TRBJ2-7; D possibly corresponds to TRBD2 (6 bases). CDR1 and CDR2 (germline): SGHRS, YFSETQ. The V and J ends lost 4 bases and 7 bases respectively, with 18 bases between them. CDR3 length: 14 amino acids. CDR3 in amino acids: CASSRLAVTGEQYF. CDR3 DNA sequence: TGCGCCAGCAGCCGGTTAGCGGTGACGGGGGAGCAGTACTTC.

This chain connects TRBV28 to TRBJ2-7, with unresolved D. CDR3 length: 11 residues. Germline V gene sequence: CDR1 MDHEN, CDR2 SYDVKM. With 6 bases removed from V and 9 bases from J, the gap between germline ends came to 12 bases. CDR3: CASRSRGGQYF. The CDR3 region has the DNA TGTGCCAGCAGGTCCCGCGGTGGGCAGTACTTC.

This clone was observed a handful of times. V and J are TRBV5-4 and TRBJ1-2; weak D call: TRBD1 (6 bases). The germline V and J ends were trimmed by 4 bases and 7 bases, with 20 bases remaining between them. The germline V gene encodes CDR1 SGHNT and CDR2 YYREEE (reference sequence). The CDR3 consists of 15 residues. The CDR3 DNA reads as TGTGCCAGCAGCGCCGCCCGCCAGGGGAAGGCTGGCTACACCTTC. It is translated as CASSAARQGKAGYTF. Based on the CDR3 plus reference TRBV5-4 and TRBJ1-2, the full variable domain is ETGVTQSPTHLIKTRGQQVTLRCSSQSGHNTVSWYQQALGQGPQFIFQYYREEENGRGNFPPRFSGLQFPNYSSELNVNALELDDSALYLCASSAARQGKAGYTFGSGTRLTVV.

J is TRBJ1-3 and V is TRBV7-9; 11 bases match TRBD1. This CDR3 contains 15 residues. Looked up from germline, CDR1 is SEHNR and CDR2 is FQNEAQ (reference sequence). The ends lost 5 bases at V and 7 bases at J; junction bases unmatched: 7. This CDR3 reads CASSPTGQGVNTIYF. CDR3 in DNA: TGTGCCAGCAGCCCCACGGGACAGGGGGTTAACACCATATATTTT.

This chain connects TRBV27 to TRBJ2-5, with D possibly being TRBD1 (6 bases). This CDR3 has 13 amino acids. Germline V gene data show CDR1 as MNHEY and CDR2 as SMNVEV (reference sequence). Trimming left V 5 bases short and J 12 bases short, with 19 bases between. The CDR3: CASSPAGVGQKYF. CDR3 DNA sequence: TGTGCCAGCAGTCCCGCGGGTGTTGGACAGAAGTACTTC.